Listed here is a single TCR beta chain. The method was immunoSEQ multiplex PCR; TCRdb's version includes in-frame clones alone and lacks a portion of them. This sample has some 16,000 clones, with around 90% found just once. V was clipped by 6 bases and J by 2 bases, with 16 bases between them. Germline values: CDR1 LNHDA, CDR2 SQIVND (reference sequence). The length of the CDR3 is 15 residues. Time point described: inflamed ileum from the surgical specimen. The data are from a study of T cell repertoires in ileal Crohn's disease. The TCR sequence derives from an adult with Crohn's disease. The chain couples TRBV19 to TRBJ2-5; TRBD1 is a possible D gene (6 bases). The sequencing sample was made of ileal tissue. The CDR3 coding sequence is TGTGCCAGTAGGAGGGGGAACAGGGCACAAGAGACCCAGTACTTC. Protein product: CASRRGNRAQETQYF.